This record looks at one T cell receptor (beta chain) sequence and its context. This CDR3 has 15 amino acids. Per the germline V gene, CDR1 is SGHVS and CDR2 is FQNEAQ. The V end lost 5 bases, the J end lost 1 base, and 12 bases lay between the germline ends. The sample originates from a study of blood T cell repertoires in COVID-19. Turning to the study itself: Samples of COVID-19 (acute and convalescent) were obtained from the United States, Italy and Spain.

Clones were read by immunoSEQ multiplex PCR, and TCRdb kept only the in-frame ones, dropping some. The table includes about 260,000 clones, around 90% detected once. Material for sequencing was peripheral blood. The clonotype comes from a human donor in a cohort sampled during active COVID-19. The J gene is TRBJ1-5, the V gene TRBV7-8, with a possible D match to TRBD1 (6 bases). CDR3 sequence reads: CASSLVTGSNQPQHF. In nucleotides, the CDR3 is TGTGCCAGCAGCCTCGTTACAGGGAGCAATCAGCCCCAGCATTTT.